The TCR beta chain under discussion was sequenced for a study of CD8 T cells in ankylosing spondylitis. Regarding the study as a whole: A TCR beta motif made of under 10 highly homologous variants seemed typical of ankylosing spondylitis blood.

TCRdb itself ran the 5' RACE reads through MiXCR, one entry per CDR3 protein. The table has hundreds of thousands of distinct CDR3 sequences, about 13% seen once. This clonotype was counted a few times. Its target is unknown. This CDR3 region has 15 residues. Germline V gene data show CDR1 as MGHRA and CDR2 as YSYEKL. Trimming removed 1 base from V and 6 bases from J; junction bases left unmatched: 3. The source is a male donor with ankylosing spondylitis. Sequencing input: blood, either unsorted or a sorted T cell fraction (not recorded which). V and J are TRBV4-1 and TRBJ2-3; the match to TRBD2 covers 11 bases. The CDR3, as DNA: TGCGCCAGCAGCCAAGGAACTAGCGGGGGCGATACGCAGTATTTT. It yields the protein CASSQGTSGGDTQYF.